The 26 T cell receptor beta chains given below trace back to one sample, sequenced in a study of spatial heterogeneity in lung cancer. From the 5' RACE reads, TCRdb called clonotypes with MiXCR, one entry per CDR3 protein. The table records roughly 10,000 distinct CDR3 sequences, 3% to 4.5% of them present only once. Time point: sample taken at primary tumor resection. The starting material was PBMCs, obtained at surgery. The receptors shown here come from a female donor with early-stage non-small cell lung cancer.

This clonotype has a count of ten or more. The chain recombines TRBV12-3 or TRBV12-4 with TRBJ1-2; TRBD1 aligns across 8 bases. CDR3 length: 15 amino acids. The junction had 7 bases not matched to a gene; V was cut back by 5 bases and J by 2 bases. The CDR3: CASSPSDRVNYGYTF. The CDR3 DNA reads as TGTGCCAGCAGTCCCTCGGACAGGGTCAACTATGGCTACACCTTC.

This clonotype was seen repeatedly, ten times or more. CDR3 in DNA: TGTGCCTGGGGCCCAGGGGGACGCTACGAGCAGTACTTC. This encodes CAWGPGGRYEQYF. The rearrangement uses TRBV30 and TRBJ2-7; 7 nucleotides match TRBD1. CDR3 length: 13 residues. J lost 3 bases, V lost 5 bases, and 7 bases had no gene match. Germline V gene sequence: CDR1 GTSNPN, CDR2 SVGIG (reference sequence). Combining the CDR3 with reference TRBV30 and TRBJ2-7 gives the whole variable domain SQTIHQWPATLVQPVGSPLSLECTVEGTSNPNLYWYRQAAGRGLQLLFYSVGIGQISSEVPQNLSASRPQDRQFILSSKKLLLSDSGFYLCAWGPGGRYEQYFGPGTRLTVT.

This clonotype has ten or more counts. The chain joins TRBV7-9 to TRBJ2-3, with D perhaps matching TRBD2 (6 bases). The CDR3 is 14 amino acids. Germline V lookup: CDR1 SEHNR, CDR2 FQNEAQ (reference sequence). V shed 3 bases and J shed 2 bases, with 9 bases lying between them. Here the CDR3 reads CASSLGLYTDTQYF. The CDR3 DNA follows: TGTGCCAGCAGCTTGGGACTCTACACAGATACGCAGTATTTT.

This clonotype appeared many times. This rearrangement joins TRBV3-1 to TRBJ1-5, with D unclear. Trimming took 4 bases from V and 0 from J, leaving 7 bases between them. From germline, CDR1 is LGHDT and CDR2 YNNKEL (reference sequence). The CDR3 contains 14 residues. The chain's CDR3 is CASSLGRSNQPQHF. The DNA of the CDR3 is TGTGCCAGCAGCCTCGGACGTAGCAATCAGCCCCAGCATTTT.

This clonotype was seen more than once but under ten times. This chain joins TRBV10-1 and TRBJ2-3; tentative D call: TRBD2 (5 bases). V lost 2 bases to trimming and J lost 10 bases, with 19 bases between them. The CDR3 is made up of 15 amino acids. The germline CDR1 and CDR2 sequences are WNHNN and SYGVQD (reference sequence). The CDR3 nucleotides are TGCGCCAGCAGTGAGCCCCTCGCCGCAGCGGTATCGCAGTATTTT. This gives the protein CASSEPLAAAVSQYF.

V usage is TRBV2 and J usage is TRBJ2-2, with D possibly being TRBD1 (6 bases). The CDR3 contains 13 residues. V gave up 6 bases and J gave up 5 bases, with 10 bases separating them. Germline-derived CDR1 and CDR2 are SNHLY and FYNNEI. CDR3 sequence: CASSEGETGELFF. The CDR3, as DNA: TGTGCCAGCAGCGAGGGGGAAACCGGGGAGCTGTTTTTT.

This chain joins TRBV5-1 and TRBJ2-2; 9 nucleotides line up with TRBD2. The CDR3 contains 16 residues. Germline V gene sequence: CDR1 SGHRS, CDR2 YFSETQ. V was clipped by 0 bases and J by 2 bases; unmatched bases: 2. The CDR3: CASSLGLADNTGELFF. CDR3 nucleotides: TGCGCCAGCAGCTTGGGACTAGCGGATAACACCGGGGAGCTGTTTTTT.

This clonotype was seen many times. The CDR3 loop is CASSLQGPSEQYF. In nucleotides, the CDR3 is TGTGCCAGCAGTTTACAGGGCCCCTCCGAGCAGTACTTC. The gene calls are TRBV28 and TRBJ2-7, with TRBD1 as a possible D gene (5 bases). Germline-derived CDR1 and CDR2 are MDHEN and SYDVKM. The ends were cut back, 2 bases at V and 6 bases at J, with 11 bases in the middle. The CDR3 totals 13 residues. Drawing the rest from reference TRBV28 and TRBJ2-7, the complete variable domain is DVKVTQSSRYLVKRTGEKVFLECVQDMDHENMFWYRQDPGLGLRLIYFSYDVKMKEKGDIPEGYSVSREKKERFSLILESASTNQTSMYLCASSLQGPSEQYFGPGTRLTVT.

This clonotype was counted a few times. The chain links TRBV27 to TRBJ1-2, with D tentatively TRBD1 (5 bases). Germline CDR1 is MNHEY and CDR2 is SMNVEV (reference sequence). V gave up 4 bases and J gave up 2 bases, with 11 bases separating them. This CDR3 is built from 14 residues. In DNA, the CDR3 is TGTGCCAGCAGTTGGGGCCGCGGGAACTATGGCTACACCTTC. This gives the protein CASSWGRGNYGYTF.

This clonotype has a count of ten or more. The chain uses TRBV20-1 and TRBJ2-7; D call uncertain. Germline V gives CDR1 DFQATT, CDR2 SNEGSKA (reference sequence). Trimming stripped 4 bases from V and 0 bases from J, with 16 bases between. This CDR3 comprises 15 residues. The CDR3 sequence is CSAIPRSTISYEQYF. CDR3 in DNA: TGCAGTGCTATACCACGGAGTACTATCTCCTACGAGCAGTACTTC.

This clonotype is medium-sized within its sample. The V call is TRBV6-5, the J call TRBJ1-5; maybe TRBD1 (6 bases). The CDR3 sequence is 14 residues long. Deletions cut 5 bases from V and 5 bases from J, with 13 bases between. Germline CDR1 is MNHEY and CDR2 is SVGAGI. CDR3 sequence (DNA): TGTGCCAGCAGTCAGGACAGTCCTCATCAGCCCCAGCATTTT. It yields the protein CASSQDSPHQPQHF.

This clonotype was picked up many times. The chain has TRBV19 and TRBJ1-2; D ambiguous. Per germline, CDR1 LNHDA and CDR2 SQIVND (reference sequence). The CDR3 has 15 amino acids. Trimming stripped 5 bases from V and 0 bases from J, with 13 bases between. In DNA form, the CDR3 reads TGTGCCAGTAGTGGAACAGCATCAGCTAACTATGGCTACACCTTC. Translating it yields CASSGTASANYGYTF.

This clonotype has a count of ten or more. The V gene is TRBV20-1, the J gene TRBJ1-1, with 7 bases matching TRBD1. The CDR3 loop spans 13 amino acids. Looked up from germline, CDR1 is DFQATT and CDR2 is SNEGSKA (reference sequence). With V trimmed by 3 bases and J by 1 base, 2 bases remained unmatched. Here the CDR3 DNA reads TGCAGTGCTAGTAGGGACAGGAACACTGAAGCTTTCTTT. Translation: CSASRDRNTEAFF.

This clonotype was recorded at least ten times. The rearrangement joins TRBV2 to TRBJ2-7; 9 nucleotides match TRBD1. The CDR3 extends over 16 amino acids. Trimming took 6 bases from V and 1 from J; bases not matched to a gene: 10. From germline, CDR1 is SNHLY and CDR2 FYNNEI. The CDR3 reads CASRPFGQGRSYEQYF. CDR3 nucleotides: TGTGCCAGCAGACCCTTCGGACAGGGGCGATCCTACGAGCAGTACTTC.

Many counts were recorded for this clonotype. The J gene is TRBJ1-5, the V gene TRBV2; D not resolved. V shed 6 bases and J shed 1 base, with 10 bases lying between them. The CDR3 spans 14 residues. Germline CDR1 reads SNHLY; CDR2 reads FYNNEI. The CDR3 coding sequence is TGTGCCAGCAGCCCGGGTCGAAGCAATCAGCCCCAGCATTTT. It codes for CASSPGRSNQPQHF.

This clonotype was recorded at least ten times. The chain carries TRBV9 and TRBJ1-1, with TRBD1 identical over 9 bases. The CDR3 loop spans 14 amino acids. Germline V CDR1 and CDR2: SGDLS, YYNGEE. Unmatched junction bases numbered 4, after V lost 3 bases and J lost 4 bases. In DNA form, the CDR3 reads TGTGCCAGCAGCGGGGGACAGGGTTGCACTGAAGCTTTCTTT. Protein sequence: CASSGGQGCTEAFF. Variable domain in full (rest from reference TRBV9 and TRBJ1-1): DSGVTQTPKHLITATGQRVTLRCSPRSGDLSVYWYQQSLDQGLQFLIQYYNGEERAKGNILERFSAQQFPDLHSELNLSSLELGDSALYFCASSGGQGCTEAFFGQGTRLTVV.

Many counts were recorded for this clonotype. The chain joins TRBV7-2 to TRBJ1-1, with D perhaps matching TRBD1 (5 bases). From germline, CDR1 is SGHTA and CDR2 FQGNSA. The ends were cut back, 2 bases at V and 0 bases at J, with 7 bases in the middle. The CDR3 spans 14 residues. In DNA form, the CDR3 reads TGTGCCAGCAGCTTACAGGGAATGAACACTGAAGCTTTCTTT. This translates into CASSLQGMNTEAFF.

At least ten counts were recorded for this clonotype. The V call is TRBV20-1, the J call TRBJ1-2, with D possibly TRBD1 on 5 matching bases. Germline V gene data show CDR1 as DFQATT and CDR2 as SNEGSKA (reference sequence). V lost 1 base to trimming and J lost 4 bases, with 7 bases between them. The CDR3 length is 12 residues. The CDR3 DNA is TGCAGTGCTAGAGGACAGTCCTATGGCTACACCTTC. Its protein is CSARGQSYGYTF.

This clonotype is medium-sized (0.01 to 0.1%). The rearrangement uses TRBV3-2 and TRBJ1-4; TRBD1 is taken as the D call from the table, unchecked against the DNA. TRBV3-2 is labeled a pseudogene. The CDR3 totals 17 residues. Here the CDR3 DNA reads TGTGCCAGCAGCCAAGAATCCCGGGACGCTTTGAATGAAAAACTGTTTTTT. It yields the protein CASSQESRDALNEKLFF.

This clonotype appeared many times. This chain joins TRBV19 and TRBJ2-3; 14 nucleotides agree with TRBD2. In germline, CDR1 is LNHDA, CDR2 SQIVND (reference sequence). V dropped 6 bases and J dropped 8; count of bases not matched to a gene: 4. CDR3 size: 14 residues. The CDR3 here is CASRTSGGAGTQYF. In DNA, the CDR3 is TGTGCCAGTAGGACTAGCGGGGGGGCCGGTACGCAGTATTTT.

The V call is TRBV5-4, the J call TRBJ2-2, with 9 bases identical to TRBD1. Germline V lookup: CDR1 SGHNT, CDR2 YYREEE (reference sequence). With 6 bases clipped from V and 5 bases from J, the junction kept 5 bases outside the gene matches. The CDR3 is 14 residues long. CDR3 residues: CASTGTGSTGELFF. The CDR3 DNA reads as TGTGCCAGCACTGGGACAGGGAGTACCGGGGAGCTGTTTTTT.

Ten or more counts support this clonotype. The chain links TRBV28 to TRBJ2-7; D gene ambiguous. Trimming cost V 7 bases and J 6 bases, with 7 bases left between them. Germline loops: CDR1 MDHEN, CDR2 SYDVKM. This CDR3 is built from 10 residues. Written as DNA, the CDR3 is TGTGCCAGCACCAGCCCCGAGCAGTACTTC. It yields the protein CASTSPEQYF.

This clonotype was seen a few times. The chain links TRBV9 to TRBJ2-5; 9 nucleotides align to TRBD2. V was pared by 2 bases and J by 5 bases, with 10 bases of the junction left unmatched. Germline V CDR1 and CDR2: SGDLS, YYNGEE. The CDR3 extends over 16 amino acids. In nucleotides, the CDR3 is TGTGCCAGCAGCGTTCTAATGGGACTAGCAGGGGAGACCCAGTACTTC. Protein sequence: CASSVLMGLAGETQYF.

The table lists this clonotype with many counts. The chain employs TRBV7-6 and TRBJ2-7, with D perhaps being TRBD1 or TRBD2 (5 bases each). Per germline, CDR1 SGHVS and CDR2 FNYEAQ. Trimming left V 4 bases short and J 9 bases short, with 28 bases between. The CDR3 is 17 amino acids. The CDR3 protein is CASSCPDLVYERDGQYF. In nucleotides, the CDR3 is TGTGCCAGCAGCTGCCCGGACTTGGTCTACGAGAGGGACGGGCAGTACTTC.

This clonotype occurred many times. The junction does not match germline at one end; this may be a read error. This chain connects TRBV6-1 to TRBJ2-7, with 8 bases fitting TRBD1. Looked up from germline, CDR1 is MNHNS and CDR2 is SASEGT. This CDR3 comprises 15 residues. The CDR3 region has the DNA TGTGCCAGCAGTACCCCCAGGGGGCCCTCCAACGAGCAGTACTTC. The encoded protein is CASSTPRGPSNEQYF.

This clonotype was observed a few times. The V and J genes are TRBV24-1 and TRBJ2-5; tentatively, D is TRBD2 (5 bases). The germline V gene has CDR1 KGHDR and CDR2 SFDVKD. There are 12 residues in the CDR3. V lost 4 bases and J 7 bases, leaving 9 bases between the germline ends. CDR3 in DNA: TGTGCCACCAGTGACCCACGGGGGACCCAGTACTTC. This translates into CATSDPRGTQYF.